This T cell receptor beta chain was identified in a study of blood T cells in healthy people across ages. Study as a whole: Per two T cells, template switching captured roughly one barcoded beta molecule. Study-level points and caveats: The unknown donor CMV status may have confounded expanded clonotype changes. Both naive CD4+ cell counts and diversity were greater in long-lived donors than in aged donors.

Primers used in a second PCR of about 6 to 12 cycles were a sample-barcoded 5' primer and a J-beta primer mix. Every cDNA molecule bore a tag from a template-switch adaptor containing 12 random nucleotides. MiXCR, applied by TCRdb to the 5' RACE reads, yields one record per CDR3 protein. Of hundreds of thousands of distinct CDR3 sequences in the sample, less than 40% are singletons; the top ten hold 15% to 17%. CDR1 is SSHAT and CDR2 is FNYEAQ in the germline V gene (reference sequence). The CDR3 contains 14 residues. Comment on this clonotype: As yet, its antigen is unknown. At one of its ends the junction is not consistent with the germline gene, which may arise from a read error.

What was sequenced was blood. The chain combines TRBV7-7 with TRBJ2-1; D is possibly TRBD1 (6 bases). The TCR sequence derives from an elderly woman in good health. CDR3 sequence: CASSVQTGIDEQFF. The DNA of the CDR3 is TGTGCTAGCAGCGTCCAAACAGGGATCGATGAGCAGTTCTTC. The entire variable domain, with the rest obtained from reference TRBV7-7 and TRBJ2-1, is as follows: GAGVSQSPRYKVTKRGQDVTLRCDPISSHATLYWYQQALGQGPEFLTYFNYEAQPDKSGLPSDRFSAERPEGSISTLTIQRTEQRDSAMYRCASSVQTGIDEQFFGPGTRLTVL.